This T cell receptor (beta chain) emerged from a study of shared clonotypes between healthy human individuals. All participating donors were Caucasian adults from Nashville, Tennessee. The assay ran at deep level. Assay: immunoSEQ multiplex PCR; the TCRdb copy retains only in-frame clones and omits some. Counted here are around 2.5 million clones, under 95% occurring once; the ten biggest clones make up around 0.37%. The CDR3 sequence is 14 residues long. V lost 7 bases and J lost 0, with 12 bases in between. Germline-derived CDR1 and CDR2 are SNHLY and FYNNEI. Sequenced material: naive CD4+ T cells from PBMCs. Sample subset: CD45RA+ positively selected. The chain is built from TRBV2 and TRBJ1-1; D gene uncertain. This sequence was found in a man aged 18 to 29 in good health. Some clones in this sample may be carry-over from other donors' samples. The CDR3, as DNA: TGTGCCAGCACACCAGACCGGTTGAACACTGAAGCTTTCTTT. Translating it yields CASTPDRLNTEAFF.